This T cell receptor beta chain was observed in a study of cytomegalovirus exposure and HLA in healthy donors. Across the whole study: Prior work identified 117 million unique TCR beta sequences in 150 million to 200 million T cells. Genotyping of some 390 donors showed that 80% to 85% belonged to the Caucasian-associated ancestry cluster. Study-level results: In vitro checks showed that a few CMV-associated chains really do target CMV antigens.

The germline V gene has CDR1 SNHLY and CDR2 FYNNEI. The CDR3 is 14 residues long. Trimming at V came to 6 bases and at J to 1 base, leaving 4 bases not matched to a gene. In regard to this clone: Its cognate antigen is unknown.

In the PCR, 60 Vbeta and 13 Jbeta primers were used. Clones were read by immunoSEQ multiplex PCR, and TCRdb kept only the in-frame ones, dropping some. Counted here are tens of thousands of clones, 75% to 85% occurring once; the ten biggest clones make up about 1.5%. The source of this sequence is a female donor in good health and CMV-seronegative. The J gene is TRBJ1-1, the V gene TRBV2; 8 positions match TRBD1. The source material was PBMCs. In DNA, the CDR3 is TGTGCCAGCAGCTATGACAGGGGGAACACTGAAGCTTTCTTT. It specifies CASSYDRGNTEAFF.